A single sample is the source of the 21 T cell receptor beta chains below, sequenced in a study of response to subunit inactivated influenza vaccine. One entry per CDR3 protein results from TCRdb running MiXCR on the RT-PCR reads. The repertoire holds around 600,000 distinct CDR3 sequences, with approximately 11% as singletons. This sample also belongs to another study, concerning T cells expressing NK-cell markers. From that second work: A 5'RACE template switching approach incorporating UMIs was used to make TCR beta cDNA.

Sequenced here: PBMCs from blood, sampled on the day of vaccination. The receptors come from a man aged 45-65 years who received an inactivated influenza vaccine.

The rearrangement joins TRBV6-1 to TRBJ2-1; D might be TRBD2 (5 bases). The CDR3 has 15 residues. Germline V CDR1 and CDR2: MNHNS, SASEGT. V lost 8 bases and J lost 3, with 17 bases in between. The CDR3 DNA reads as TGTGCCAGCCGGCGTACCGGGATGAGCTACAATGAGCAGTTCTTC. This gives the protein CASRRTGMSYNEQFF.

The J gene is TRBJ1-2, the V gene TRBV20-1; D might be TRBD1 (6 bases). The length of the CDR3 is 14 residues. V was clipped by 8 bases and J by 0 bases, with 16 bases between them. Germline-derived CDR1 and CDR2 are DFQATT and SNEGSKA (reference sequence). For the CDR3, the DNA is TGCAGTTCGATAACAACAGGGACTAACTATGGCTACACCTTC. It encodes CSSITTGTNYGYTF.

The chain has TRBV5-6 and TRBJ2-5; D is perhaps TRBD1 or TRBD2 (5 bases each). CDR1 and CDR2 (germline): SGHDT, YYEEEE. The germline V and J ends were trimmed by 4 bases and 5 bases, with 12 bases remaining between them. This CDR3 has 13 amino acids. As DNA, the CDR3 is TGTGCCAGCAGCGGGGGTTCGTGGGAGACCCAGTACTTC. Its translation: CASSGGSWETQYF.

V usage is TRBV18 and J usage is TRBJ1-2; D ambiguous. V was shortened by 3 bases and J by 0 bases, with 11 bases between the two germline ends. Germline CDR1 is KGHSH and CDR2 is LQKENI. The CDR3 is 15 residues long. The CDR3 sequence is CASSPETQANYGYTF. DNA for the CDR3: TGTGCCAGCTCACCCGAAACTCAAGCTAACTATGGCTACACCTTC.

This clonotype was observed a few times. The CDR3 sequence is CASSWKLGRHEQFF. As DNA, the CDR3 is TGTGCCAGCAGCTGGAAGCTAGGGCGGCATGAGCAGTTCTTC. The chain carries TRBV7-9 and TRBJ2-1, with D unresolved. Trimming shortened V by 4 bases and J by 8 bases, and 15 bases separated the two germline ends. This CDR3 is 14 amino acids long. The germline V gene has CDR1 SEHNR and CDR2 FQNEAQ (reference sequence).

This clonotype was observed a handful of times. The V call is TRBV7-2, the J call TRBJ2-7, with 12 bases matching TRBD1. The germline CDR1 and CDR2 sequences are SGHTA and FQGNSA. The V gene end was trimmed by 6 bases and the J gene end by 3 bases; junction bases not matched to a gene: 6. CDR3 size: 15 residues. The CDR3 loop reads CASRRGQGANYEQYF. DNA of the CDR3: TGTGCCAGCAGAAGGGGACAGGGGGCTAACTACGAGCAGTACTTC.

This clonotype was found a few times. A read error may account for a junction end that differs from germline. This sequence joins TRBV2 and TRBJ2-5; D gene uncertain. The germline gives CDR1 SNHLY, CDR2 FYNNEI. The length of the CDR3 is 11 residues. Written as DNA, the CDR3 is TGTGCCAGCAGTGAAGGGCCCCGGTCAGACTTC. Protein product: CASSEGPRSDF. Full variable domain (rest looked up from reference TRBV2 and TRBJ2-5): EPEVTQTPSHQVTQMGQEVILRCVPISNHLYFYWYRQILGQKVEFLVSFYNNEISEKSEIFDDQFSVERPDGSNFTLKIRSTKLEDSAMYFCASSEGPRSDFGPGTRLLVL.

CDR3 region: CASSLASGGFPYEQYF. CDR3 nucleotide sequence: TGTGCCAGCAGCTTAGCTAGCGGGGGTTTCCCCTACGAGCAGTACTTC. The V and J genes are TRBV7-8 and TRBJ2-7; 9 nucleotides match TRBD2. CDR1 SGHVS and CDR2 FQNEAQ come from the germline V gene. The CDR3 totals 16 residues. J was trimmed by 2 bases and V by 0 bases; bases with no gene match: 5.

This chain uses TRBV29-1 with TRBJ2-5; D perhaps matches TRBD2 (6 bases). Germline V gives CDR1 SQVTM, CDR2 ANQGSEA. This CDR3 has 17 amino acids. Trimming shortened V by 6 bases and J by 2 bases, and 25 bases separated the two germline ends. The CDR3 sequence is CSVNGGLGGPPQETQYF. CDR3 nucleotides: TGCAGCGTGAACGGAGGGCTTGGGGGACCCCCACAAGAGACCCAGTACTTC.

This clonotype was seen a few times. J is TRBJ2-3 and V is TRBV4-3; 12 positions match TRBD2. CDR3 length: 15 residues. Germline V gene data show CDR1 as LGHNA and CDR2 as YSLEER. V shed 4 bases, J shed 4 bases, and the junction held 3 bases outside the gene matches. This CDR3 is CASSPTSGSPDTQYF. The CDR3 DNA is TGCGCCAGCAGCCCGACTAGCGGGAGCCCAGATACGCAGTATTTT.

J is TRBJ1-3 and V is TRBV3-1; 9 bases fit TRBD1. Germline V gives CDR1 LGHDT, CDR2 YNNKEL (reference sequence). V trimming: 6 bases; J trimming: 2 bases; junction bases outside the gene matches: 11. This CDR3 is 17 amino acids long. The CDR3, as DNA: TGTGCCAGCAGAGCCATGAGACGGGACAGGGCTGGAAACACCATATATTTT. Its translation is CASRAMRRDRAGNTIYF.

This clonotype has just a few counts. The DNA for the CDR3 is TGTGCCAGCAGCTTTACAGTTAACTATGGCTACACCTTC. Residues: CASSFTVNYGYTF. J is TRBJ1-2 and V is TRBV7-8; D remains ambiguous. Trimming shortened V by 3 bases and J by 1 base, and 6 bases separated the two germline ends. The CDR3 extends over 13 amino acids. Germline CDR1 SGHVS, CDR2 FQNEAQ.

The chain combines TRBV19 with TRBJ2-5, with D possibly being TRBD2 (7 bases). Germline V CDR1 and CDR2: LNHDA, SQIVND (reference sequence). With 5 bases removed from V and 1 base from J, the gap between germline ends came to 14 bases. The CDR3 consists of 15 residues. DNA for the CDR3: TGTGCCAGTAGTTCCGCGGCGGGGGCCCAAGAGACCCAGTACTTC. This translates into CASSSAAGAQETQYF.

In its sample, this clonotype was seen a few times. V usage is TRBV10-1 and J usage is TRBJ1-2; TRBD1 aligns across 7 bases. The CDR3 spans 13 residues. CDR1 is WNHNN, CDR2 SYGVQD, per germline (reference sequence). Trimming took 5 bases from V and 6 from J; bases not matched to a gene: 6. The CDR3 loop reads CASSNTGTDGYTF. The DNA for the CDR3 is TGCGCCAGCAGTAACACCGGGACAGATGGCTACACCTTC.

The chain recombines TRBV15 with TRBJ2-5; weak D call: TRBD2 (5 bases). The CDR3 consists of 15 residues. V lost 1 base, J lost 8 bases, and 17 bases lay in between. Germline loops: CDR1 LNHNV, CDR2 YYDKDF (reference sequence). The CDR3 loop is CATSRGAGYRDTQYF. CDR3 coding DNA: TGTGCCACCAGCAGAGGGGCGGGTTACAGAGACACCCAGTACTTC.

The table lists this clonotype with a few counts. The V and J genes are TRBV4-3 and TRBJ1-5; unclear D gene. The V and J ends lost 0 bases and 7 bases respectively, with 13 bases between them. CDR1 is LGHNA and CDR2 is YSLEER in the germline V gene. The CDR3 covers 15 residues. DNA of the CDR3: TGCGCCAGCAGCCAAGATTGGGGAGGGTGGCAGCCCCAGCATTTT. Amino acid sequence: CASSQDWGGWQPQHF.

This clonotype was found many times. The gene calls are TRBV21-1 and TRBJ2-1; TRBD2 reflects the table's D call only, with no check against the DNA. TRBV21-1 is tagged as a pseudogene. The CDR3 is 15 residues long. CDR3 bases: TGTGCCAGATATACGACTAGCGGGAGCTACAATGAGCAGTTCTTC. Protein sequence: CARYTTSGSYNEQFF.

This clonotype was seen ten or more times. The rearrangement uses TRBV5-1 and TRBJ2-1, with 9 bases identical to TRBD1. This CDR3 contains 15 residues. Germline CDR1 and CDR2: SGHRS and YFSETQ. V gave up 4 bases and J gave up 8 bases; unmatched junction bases: 10. The DNA of the CDR3 is TGCGCCAGCAGCCTCTCCGGGACAGGGTACGATGAGCAGTTCTTC. It yields the protein CASSLSGTGYDEQFF.

The chain recombines TRBV20-1 with TRBJ2-5, with TRBD2 matching 13 bases. CDR1 is DFQATT, CDR2 SNEGSKA, per germline (reference sequence). CDR3 length equals 18 residues. The V and J ends lost 1 base and 2 bases, in that order; junction bases with no gene match: 10. The CDR3 bases are TGCAGTGCTAGAGGGATGCCGTTGGGACTAGCGGGACAAGAGACCCAGTACTTC. Its protein product is CSARGMPLGLAGQETQYF.

This clonotype was observed a handful of times. The chain is built from TRBV20-1 and TRBJ2-2; TRBD2 matches 10 bases. Germline V CDR1 and CDR2: DFQATT, SNEGSKA (reference sequence). The junction had 9 bases not matched to a gene; V was cut back by 3 bases and J by 5 bases. CDR3 length: 16 residues. The CDR3 reads CSARASGRANTGELFF. DNA for the CDR3: TGCAGTGCTAGGGCGAGCGGGAGGGCCAATACCGGGGAGCTGTTTTTT.

This clonotype was detected only a few times. The chain recombines TRBV11-2 with TRBJ2-2, with D perhaps TRBD1 or TRBD2 (6 bases each). The CDR3 consists of 16 residues. Trimming shortened V by 6 bases and J by 0 bases, and 14 bases separated the two germline ends. The V gene's germline CDR1 is SGHAT and CDR2 FQNNGV. The CDR3 region has the DNA TGTGCCAGCAGACAGCCAGGGGACTCGAACACCGGGGAGCTGTTTTTT. It translates to CASRQPGDSNTGELFF.